The source of this TCR beta chain is a study of somatic mutations in cytotoxic T cells in rheumatoid arthritis. Across the study: Prior to any treatment and right after diagnosis, patient blood (around 28 ml EDTA) was drawn. Study results and caveats: There were about an eighth of the 65 patients in whom the largest CD8+ clone exceeded 20% of CD8+ cells.

Germline V gives CDR1 SGDLS, CDR2 YYNGEE. This CDR3 contains 17 residues. V was clipped by 0 bases and J by 5 bases, with 17 bases between them. In the case of this clone: Antigen specificity is unknown.

The authors' processing: Concordance between patient CD8+ clones exceeding 1% and published virus-specific TCRB sequences was infrequent. TCRdb's copy holds only in-frame clones and misses some; the assay was immunoSEQ multiplex PCR. V and J calls plus clone size are reproduced from that table; the DNA served to infer D and trimming. The repertoire includes about 16,000 clones, 65% to 85% of them detected once, and roughly 17% sits in the top ten. Sample: CD8+ T cells sorted from blood. V usage is TRBV9 and J usage is TRBJ1-4; D is possibly TRBD1 (6 bases). The sequence was collected from an adult with rheumatoid arthritis. The DNA of the CDR3 is TGTGCCAGCAGCGTAGAGCAGGGGTCGGTAGGAAATGAAAAACTGTTTTTT. Residues: CASSVEQGSVGNEKLFF.